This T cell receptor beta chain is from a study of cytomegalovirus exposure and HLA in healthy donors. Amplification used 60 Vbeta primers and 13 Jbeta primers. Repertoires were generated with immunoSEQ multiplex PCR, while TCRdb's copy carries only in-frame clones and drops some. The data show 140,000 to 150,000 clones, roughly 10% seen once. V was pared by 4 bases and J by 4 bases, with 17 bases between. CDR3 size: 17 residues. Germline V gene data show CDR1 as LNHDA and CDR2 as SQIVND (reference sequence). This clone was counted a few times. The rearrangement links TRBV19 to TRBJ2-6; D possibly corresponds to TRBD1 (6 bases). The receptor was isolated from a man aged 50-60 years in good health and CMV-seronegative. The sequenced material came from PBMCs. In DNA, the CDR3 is TGTGCCAGTAGTACGACAGGTGGATCCTCCGGGGCCAACGTCCTGACTTTC. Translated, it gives CASSTTGGSSGANVLTF.